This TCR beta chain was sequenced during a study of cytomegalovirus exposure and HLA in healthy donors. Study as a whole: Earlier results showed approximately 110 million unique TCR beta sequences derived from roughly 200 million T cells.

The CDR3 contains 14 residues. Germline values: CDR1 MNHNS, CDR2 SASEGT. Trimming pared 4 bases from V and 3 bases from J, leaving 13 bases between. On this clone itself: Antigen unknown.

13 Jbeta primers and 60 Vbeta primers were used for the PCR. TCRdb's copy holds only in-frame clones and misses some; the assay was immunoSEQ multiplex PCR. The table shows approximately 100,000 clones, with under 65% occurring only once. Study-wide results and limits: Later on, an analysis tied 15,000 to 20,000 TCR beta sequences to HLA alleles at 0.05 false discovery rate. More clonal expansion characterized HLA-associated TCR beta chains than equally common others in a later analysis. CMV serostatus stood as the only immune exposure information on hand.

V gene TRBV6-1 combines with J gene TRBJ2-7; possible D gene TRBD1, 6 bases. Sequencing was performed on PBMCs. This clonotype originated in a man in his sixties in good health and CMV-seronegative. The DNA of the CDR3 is TGTGCCAGCAGTGCCCTAGGGGGAAACTACGAGCAGTACTTC. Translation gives CASSALGGNYEQYF.